This is a list of T cell receptor beta chains from one sample in a study of shared clonotypes between healthy human individuals. Generated by immunoSEQ multiplex PCR, the TCRdb table keeps only in-frame clones and is missing some. In the table there are about 1,800,000 clones, roughly 95% of which are singletons. Sequenced: naive CD8+ T cells sorted from blood. These receptors originate from a man between 18 and 35 years old in good health. The CDR3 runs from the conserved cysteine through the conserved F or W. D genes are given only for firm matches.

D gene,J gene,V gene,CDR3 protein
.,TRBJ2-1,TRBV9,CASSVEDEQFF
.,TRBJ1-5,TRBV23-1,CASSQPFDRNNQPQHF
.,TRBJ2-1,TRBV13,CASSLGGKEQFF
.,TRBJ2-3,TRBV4-1,CASSQGVTGAGDTQYF
.,TRBJ2-3,TRBV10-3,CAISDVGVSTDTQYF
.,TRBJ2-2,TRBV19,CASSTESGAGELFF
.,TRBJ1-2,TRBV5-1,CASSLGIHGDGYTF
.,TRBJ1-5,TRBV7-3,CASSHRQLNQPQHF
.,TRBJ2-5,TRBV27,CASSSTWGETQYF
TRBD1,TRBJ2-3,TRBV6-6,CASRTGGTDTQYF
.,TRBJ1-3,TRBV9,CASSEAGSGNTIYF
.,TRBJ1-6,TRBV11-2,CASSSEMNSPLHF
.,TRBJ2-3,TRBV7-9,CASSLVGGATDTQYF
TRBD1,TRBJ2-5,TRBV29-1,CSGTGTGGKETQYF
.,TRBJ1-4,TRBV10-2,CASRSNEKLFF
TRBD2,TRBJ2-1,TRBV19,CASSILGTSKSEQFF
TRBD2,TRBJ2-1,TRBV5-6,CASSLASGLAGVDEQFF
.,TRBJ1-3,TRBV5-6,CASSFWGASGNTIYF
TRBD1,TRBJ1-6,TRBV19,CASREGQGGFSPLHF
TRBD1,TRBJ2-7,TRBV2,CASSPGQGTSYEQYF
.,TRBJ2-7,TRBV9,CASSVADSPPYEQYF
.,TRBJ2-7,TRBV27,CASSLQGPYEQYF
.,TRBJ1-1,TRBV6-6,CASSDGGPGDTEAFF
.,TRBJ1-1,TRBV11-3,CASSMGQNTEAFF
TRBD1,TRBJ1-2,TRBV5-4,CASSTGVGYTF
.,TRBJ1-4,TRBV5-6,CASSAEGQTTTNEKLFF
.,TRBJ2-5,TRBV7-9,CASSDRQNQETQYF
.,TRBJ2-7,TRBV7-9,CASSWDIYEQYF
TRBD2,TRBJ2-7,TRBV14,CASSQGSGRLANEQYF
.,TRBJ2-7,TRBV9,CASGGLSGYEQYF
TRBD2,TRBJ2-1,TRBV2,CASGSGSSYNEQFF
.,TRBJ2-2,TRBV4-3,CASSQDRGATGELFF
.,TRBJ2-1,TRBV6-4,CASSEVGSGSEQFF
.,TRBJ2-2,TRBV21-1,CASSKGDLRRASENTGELFF
.,TRBJ1-1,TRBV28,CATSFVLPLAFF
.,TRBJ1-2,TRBV15,CATSRDGTNYGYTF
.,TRBJ1-5,TRBV10-3,CATRTVNSNQPQHF
.,TRBJ2-7,TRBV14,CASSQYQGEQYF
.,TRBJ2-2,TRBV5-6,CASSFPGTNTGELFF
TRBD2,TRBJ2-2,TRBV11-2,CASSLSPRLADTGELFF
.,TRBJ2-7,TRBV7-2,CASSSPGLLSYEQYF
.,TRBJ2-5,TRBV15,CATSTPTRGRETQYF
TRBD1,TRBJ1-1,TRBV27,CASSPLGPRGLNTEAFF
TRBD2,TRBJ2-7,TRBV13,CASSLSLTDGRATYEQYF
.,TRBJ2-3,TRBV27,CASRQGMPDTQYF
.,TRBJ1-2,TRBV13,CASSPESGYGYTF
TRBD2,TRBJ2-3,TRBV7-6,CASSHGLAGGPDTQYF
TRBD2,TRBJ2-3,TRBV5-4,CASSFSGGARDTQYF